Given below is one T cell receptor beta chain in context. The CDR3 runs 14 residues. V lost 0 bases, J lost 6 bases, and 5 bases stayed unmatched. Germline CDR1 SGHDT, CDR2 YYEEEE. The data stem from a study of shared clonotypes between healthy human individuals. Ten immunoSEQ deep assay plates served to sequence unsorted PBMC DNA. Original analysis: From ImmunoSEQ came sequences covering only the junction and carrying no quality scores, so filtering differed. Some clones are missing from TCRdb's copy, which holds only in-frame ones; the method was immunoSEQ multiplex PCR. V, J and clone size are those of that table, while D and trimming were read from the DNA. The sample has approximately 500,000 clones, roughly 85% seen once.

This sequence originates from a woman between 35 and 50 years old in good health. Some clones in this sample may be carry-over from other donors' samples. The sample taken for sequencing was PBMCs. V usage is TRBV5-6 and J usage is TRBJ1-2; TRBD1 matches 7 bases. CDR3 amino acids: CASSLVGQDHGYTF. CDR3 nucleotides: TGTGCCAGCAGCTTGGTAGGACAGGACCATGGCTACACCTTC.